This TCR beta chain was observed in a study of blood T cell repertoires in COVID-19. Assay used: immunoSEQ multiplex PCR; TCRdb lists only in-frame clones, some missing. The table has about 320,000 clones, 86% seen once; the top ten hold roughly 10%. Cohorts were based on clinical histories the participants reported. The clonotype originates from a woman aged 18-29 years who had recovered from COVID-19. Sample: PBMCs or T cells enriched from blood (not recorded which).

This chain's CDR3 is CASSQAGGNTGELFF. CDR3 DNA: TGTGCCAGCAGCCAAGCGGGGGGGAACACCGGGGAGCTGTTTTTT. The V gene is TRBV4-2, the J gene TRBJ2-2; TRBD2 aligns across 7 bases. Germline lookup yields CDR1 LGHNA and CDR2 YNFKEQ. The ends lost 1 base at V and 1 base at J; junction bases unmatched: 0. The CDR3 length is 15 residues.